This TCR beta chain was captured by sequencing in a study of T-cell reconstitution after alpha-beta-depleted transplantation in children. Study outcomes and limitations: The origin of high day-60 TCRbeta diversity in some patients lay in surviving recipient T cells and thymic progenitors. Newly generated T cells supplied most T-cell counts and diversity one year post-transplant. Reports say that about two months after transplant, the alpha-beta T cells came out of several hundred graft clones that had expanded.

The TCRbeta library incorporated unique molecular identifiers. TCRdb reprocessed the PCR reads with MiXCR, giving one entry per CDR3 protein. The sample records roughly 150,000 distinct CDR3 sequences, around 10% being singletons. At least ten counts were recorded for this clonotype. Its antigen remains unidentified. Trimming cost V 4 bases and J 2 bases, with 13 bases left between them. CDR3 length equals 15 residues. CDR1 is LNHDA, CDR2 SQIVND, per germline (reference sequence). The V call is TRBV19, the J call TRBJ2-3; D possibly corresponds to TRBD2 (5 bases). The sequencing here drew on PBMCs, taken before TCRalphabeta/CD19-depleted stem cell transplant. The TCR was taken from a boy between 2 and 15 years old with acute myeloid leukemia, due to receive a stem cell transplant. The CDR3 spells CASSNPGLLTDTQYF. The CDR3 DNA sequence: TGTGCCAGTAGTAACCCAGGACTCCTCACAGATACGCAGTATTTT.